This TCR beta chain was identified in a study of blood T cell repertoires in COVID-19. Study background: The United States, Italy and Spain were the sources of the acute and convalescent COVID-19 samples. Sources were T cells, B-cell-depleted T cells, or PBMCs; the material itself was cDNA or gDNA.

The trim removed 3 bases at V and 5 bases at J, leaving 5 bases unmatched. Germline assignment: CDR1 SGHNT and CDR2 YYREEE (reference sequence). The CDR3 is made up of 16 amino acids. Methods used by the authors: By means of reference gene primer amplification, nucleated cell counts were estimated. Clones were sequenced by immunoSEQ multiplex PCR, and TCRdb holds only the in-frame ones, with some missing. V and J calls and clone size come straight from that table; D and trimming were deduced from the DNA. The sample shows some 120,000 clones, around four fifths of them seen only once. The V gene is TRBV5-4, the J gene TRBJ2-1, with TRBD2 identical over 13 bases. Sequenced input: peripheral blood. The TCR comes from a human donor in a cohort sampled during active COVID-19. CDR3 residues: CASSSGTSGVHNEQFF. The CDR3 nucleotides are TGTGCCAGCAGCTCCGGGACTAGCGGGGTTCACAATGAGCAGTTCTTC.